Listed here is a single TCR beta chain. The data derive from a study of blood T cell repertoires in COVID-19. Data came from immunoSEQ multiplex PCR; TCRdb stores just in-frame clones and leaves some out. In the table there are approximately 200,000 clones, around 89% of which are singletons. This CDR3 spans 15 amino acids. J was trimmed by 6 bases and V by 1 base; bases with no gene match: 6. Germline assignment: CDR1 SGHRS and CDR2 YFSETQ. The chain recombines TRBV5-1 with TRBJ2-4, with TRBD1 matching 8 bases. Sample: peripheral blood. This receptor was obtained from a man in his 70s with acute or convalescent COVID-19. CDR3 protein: CASSLMTGAGNIQYF. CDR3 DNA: TGCGCCAGCAGCTTGATGACAGGGGCCGGAAACATTCAGTACTTC.